This TCR beta chain was documented in a study of blood T cell repertoires in COVID-19. Turning to the study itself: The United States, Italy and Spain provided the acute and convalescent COVID-19 samples. Nucleic acid was either cDNA or gDNA, and it came from T cells, B-cell-depleted T cells, or PBMCs.

Germline V gene data show CDR1 as MGHRA and CDR2 as YSYEKL. CDR3 length: 16 amino acids. V was shortened by 3 bases and J by 0 bases, with 14 bases between the two germline ends. In the original workflow: Amplified reference gene primers provided the basis for estimating nucleated cell counts. TCRdb's copy holds only in-frame clones and misses some; the assay was immunoSEQ multiplex PCR. Clone size and the V and J calls come from that table; the DNA yielded D and trimming. The data hold more than 65,000 clones, with roughly 85% observed a single time. The rearrangement uses TRBV4-1 and TRBJ2-5; possibly TRBD1 for D (6 bases). The TCR originated in a woman aged 70-85 years with acute or convalescent COVID-19. The sequencing sample was made of peripheral blood. In DNA, the CDR3 is TGCGCCAGCAGCCATACCTACGGACAGCACCAAGAGACCCAGTACTTC. Translating it yields CASSHTYGQHQETQYF.